The 20 T cell receptor beta chains below were found in one sample sequenced in a study of blood T cell repertoires in COVID-19. Data came from immunoSEQ multiplex PCR; TCRdb stores just in-frame clones and leaves some out. The repertoire holds approximately 210,000 clones, with more than 80% as singletons. The sample consisted of peripheral blood. The origin of the receptors is a man aged 25 to 45 who had recovered from COVID-19.

CDR3 protein: CASSPGGDYGYTF. The DNA of the CDR3 is TGTGCCAGCAGCCCCGGGGGTGACTATGGCTACACCTTC. The V call is TRBV6-5, the J call TRBJ1-2; tentative D call: TRBD1 (5 bases). V lost 6 bases to trimming and J lost 3 bases, with 11 bases between them. The germline CDR1 and CDR2 sequences are MNHEY and SVGAGI. This CDR3 is built from 13 residues.

J is TRBJ1-1 and V is TRBV4-1, with a tentative D call TRBD1 (5 bases). Between the trimmed V and J ends, which lost 7 bases and 1 base, there was a span of 16 bases. Per the germline V gene, CDR1 is MGHRA and CDR2 is YSYEKL. The CDR3 runs 15 residues. The CDR3 sequence: CASTFTYTGNTEAFF. The CDR3 DNA follows: TGCGCCAGCACCTTCACATATACAGGGAACACTGAAGCTTTCTTT.

This clone turned up a few times. This chain joins TRBV11-2 and TRBJ2-7, with 9 nucleotides matching TRBD2. The CDR3 is 13 residues long. The J segment lost 5 bases and the V segment lost 4 bases, leaving 3 bases of the junction unmatched. Per the germline V gene, CDR1 is SGHAT and CDR2 is FQNNGV. The CDR3 nucleotides are TGTGCCAGCAGCTGGACTAGCGCCCACGAGCAGTACTTC. Protein product: CASSWTSAHEQYF.

The rearrangement uses TRBV6-5 and TRBJ2-5; D call uncertain. The CDR3 length is 12 residues. Germline-derived CDR1 and CDR2 are MNHEY and SVGAGI. V was shortened by 4 bases and J by 3 bases, with 6 bases between the two germline ends. The CDR3 protein is CASSSAEETQYF. As DNA, the CDR3 is TGTGCCAGCAGTTCCGCGGAAGAGACCCAGTACTTC.

As DNA, the CDR3 is TGTGCCAGCAGCCAAGTAGAGTACTCCTACGAGCAGTACTTC. It encodes CASSQVEYSYEQYF. The chain uses TRBV3-1 (or the pseudogene TRBV3-2) and TRBJ2-7, with D hard to call. Looked up from germline, CDR1 is LGHDT and CDR2 is YNNKEL (reference sequence). V dropped 1 base and J dropped 0 bases, with 7 bases sitting between them. The CDR3 totals 14 residues.

The chain employs TRBV11-2 and TRBJ2-2; D is unclear. The V gene lost 5 bases and the J gene lost 4 bases, with 11 bases spanning the gap. Germline V gives CDR1 SGHAT, CDR2 FQNNGV. This CDR3 is 14 amino acids long. The CDR3 loop reads CASSLSRSTGELFF. CDR3 bases: TGTGCCAGCAGCCTGAGTCGTTCCACCGGGGAGCTGTTTTTT. Full variable domain (remainder filled in from reference TRBV11-2 and TRBJ2-2): EAGVAQSPRYKIIEKRQSVAFWCNPISGHATLYWYQQILGQGPKLLIQFQNNGVVDDSQLPKDRFSAERLKGVDSTLKIQPAKLEDSAVYLCASSLSRSTGELFFGEGSRLTVL.

This clone was seen a few times. The CDR3 DNA reads TGTGCCAGTAGGGAAGGGAGGGAGACCCAGTACTTC. Amino acid sequence: CASREGRETQYF. This chain uses TRBV19 with TRBJ2-5, with D perhaps matching TRBD2 (6 bases). Germline V lookup: CDR1 LNHDA, CDR2 SQIVND (reference sequence). This CDR3 spans 12 amino acids. Trimming shortened V by 6 bases and J by 5 bases, and 10 bases separated the two germline ends.

The J gene is TRBJ1-5, the V gene TRBV30; 9 positions match TRBD1. The CDR3 is 14 amino acids. Germline CDR1 and CDR2: GTSNPN and SVGIG (reference sequence). V lost 2 bases and J lost 5; bases outside the gene matches: 4. CDR3 sequence reads: CAWSQGQGYQPQHF. CDR3 DNA sequence: TGTGCCTGGAGTCAGGGACAGGGTTATCAGCCCCAGCATTTT. Supplemented by reference TRBV30 and TRBJ1-5, the full variable domain reads SQTIHQWPATLVQPVGSPLSLECTVEGTSNPNLYWYRQAAGRGLQLLFYSVGIGQISSEVPQNLSASRPQDRQFILSSKKLLLSDSGFYLCAWSQGQGYQPQHFGDGTRLSIL.

V usage is TRBV29-1 and J usage is TRBJ1-3; D gene ambiguous. There are 17 residues in the CDR3. Trimming shortened V by 7 bases and J by 0 bases, and 22 bases separated the two germline ends. Germline V gene data show CDR1 as SQVTM and CDR2 as ANQGSEA. CDR3 amino acids: CSAMNPGLLRSGNTIYF. In DNA form, the CDR3 reads TGCAGCGCGATGAACCCGGGTCTCCTCCGCTCTGGAAACACCATATATTTT. Variable domain in full (rest from reference TRBV29-1 and TRBJ1-3): SAVISQKPSRDICQRGTSLTIQCQVDSQVTMMFWYRQQPGQSLTLIATANQGSEATYESGFVIDKFPISRPNLTFSTLTVSNMSPEDSSIYLCSAMNPGLLRSGNTIYFGEGSWLTVV.

The chain joins TRBV27 to TRBJ1-6; D remains ambiguous. Germline loops: CDR1 MNHEY, CDR2 SMNVEV (reference sequence). The germline V and J ends were trimmed by 3 bases and 0 bases, with 12 bases remaining between them. The CDR3 is 17 residues long. The CDR3 loop reads CASSFDSLSSYNSPLHF. The CDR3 region has the DNA TGTGCCAGCAGTTTTGACTCTCTGAGCTCCTATAATTCACCCCTCCACTTT.

This clone was found once. V gene TRBV4-1 combines with J gene TRBJ2-7, with D perhaps matching TRBD1 (5 bases). Germline V CDR1 and CDR2: MGHRA, YSYEKL. This CDR3 is 13 amino acids long. V was cut by 3 bases and J by 0 bases, with 6 bases left in between. The CDR3 DNA reads TGCGCCAGCAGCCATACAGGCTCCTACGAGCAGTACTTC. Translation: CASSHTGSYEQYF.

This clone was observed once. The chain joins TRBV9 to TRBJ2-5; 8 bases line up with TRBD2. CDR1 is SGDLS and CDR2 is YYNGEE in the germline V gene. V was pared by 4 bases and J by 5 bases, with 10 bases of the junction left unmatched. This CDR3 has 15 amino acids. The CDR3 nucleotides read TGTGCCAGCAGCACCGCGGGGGGCCGGGGGGAGACCCAGTACTTC. Residues: CASSTAGGRGETQYF.

This chain links TRBV5-1 with TRBJ1-1; 9 bases line up with TRBD1. The CDR3 spans 17 residues. Germline V lookup: CDR1 SGHRS, CDR2 YFSETQ. V trimming: 5 bases; J trimming: 0 bases; junction bases outside the gene matches: 11. CDR3 region: CASRQGAAKLMNTEAFF. The CDR3, as DNA: TGCGCCAGCAGACAGGGGGCCGCAAAACTTATGAACACTGAAGCTTTCTTT.

V is TRBV11-2 and J is TRBJ2-2, with 8 bases identical to TRBD1. This CDR3 is 16 amino acids long. J lost 7 bases, V lost 3 bases, and 10 bases had no gene match. CDR1 is SGHAT and CDR2 is FQNNGV in the germline V gene. CDR3 in amino acids: CASSFLDRVFDGELFF. CDR3 in DNA: TGTGCCAGCAGCTTCTTGGACAGGGTATTTGACGGGGAGCTGTTTTTT.

The chain employs TRBV10-3 and TRBJ1-1; 7 positions agree with TRBD1. Germline trimming cut 6 bases from V and 4 bases from J; bases unmatched to any gene: 8. CDR3 length: 14 amino acids. From germline, CDR1 is ENHRY and CDR2 SYGVKD. The CDR3 loop reads CAIRFRQGGTEAFF. The CDR3 DNA reads as TGTGCCATCAGGTTCCGACAGGGTGGCACTGAAGCTTTCTTT.

The chain carries TRBV7-7 and TRBJ2-5; 8 nucleotides agree with TRBD2. Trimming at V came to 3 bases and at J to 5 bases, leaving 2 bases not matched to a gene. The CDR3 sequence is 13 residues long. CDR1 and CDR2 from the germline V gene are SSHAT and FNYEAQ (reference sequence). The CDR3 protein is CASSLAGGETQYF. The DNA of the CDR3 is TGTGCCAGCAGCTTGGCGGGGGGTGAGACCCAGTACTTC. The full variable domain, in which reference TRBV7-7 and TRBJ2-5 provide the parts outside the CDR3, is GAGVSQSPRYKVTKRGQDVTLRCDPISSHATLYWYQQALGQGPEFLTYFNYEAQPDKSGLPSDRFSAERPEGSISTLTIQRTEQRDSAMYRCASSLAGGETQYFGPGTRLLVL.

V gene TRBV6-6 combines with J gene TRBJ2-5, with 9 bases that match TRBD2. The junction had 14 bases not matched to a gene; V was cut back by 7 bases and J by 2 bases. CDR1 is MNHNY and CDR2 is SVGAGI in the germline V gene (reference sequence). This CDR3 comprises 17 residues. CDR3 protein: CASIRYRGLAIQETQYF. The CDR3 bases are TGTGCCAGCATTCGATATCGTGGACTAGCGATTCAAGAGACCCAGTACTTC.

The rearrangement links TRBV5-6 to TRBJ2-5; D unclear. Looked up from germline, CDR1 is SGHDT and CDR2 is YYEEEE. V lost 0 bases, J lost 2 bases, and 11 bases lay in between. The CDR3 covers 15 residues. The CDR3: CASSLASVLQETQYF. For the CDR3, the DNA is TGTGCCAGCAGCTTGGCGTCAGTTTTACAAGAGACCCAGTACTTC. The variable domain in full, completed from reference TRBV5-6 and TRBJ2-5, reads DAGVTQSPTHLIKTRGQQVTLRCSPKSGHDTVSWYQQALGQGPQFIFQYYEEEERQRGNFPDRFSGHQFPNYSSELNVNALLLGDSALYLCASSLASVLQETQYFGPGTRLLVL.

The chain couples TRBV21-1 to TRBJ1-5. TRBV21-1 is described as a pseudogene. The CDR3 sequence is 14 residues long. CDR3 loop: CASWPEGVNQPQHF. The CDR3, as DNA: TGTGCCAGTTGGCCGGAGGGTGTAAATCAGCCCCAGCATTTT.

This rearrangement joins TRBV7-9 to TRBJ2-2, with TRBD2 matching over 10 bases. The CDR3 sequence is 16 residues long. Trimming cost V 5 bases and J 2 bases; bases outside gene matches: 5. Germline CDR1 and CDR2: SEHNR and FQNEAQ (reference sequence). CDR3 loop: CASSRSSGGNTGELFF. The CDR3 nucleotides read TGTGCCAGCAGCCGATCTAGCGGGGGTAACACCGGGGAGCTGTTTTTT.